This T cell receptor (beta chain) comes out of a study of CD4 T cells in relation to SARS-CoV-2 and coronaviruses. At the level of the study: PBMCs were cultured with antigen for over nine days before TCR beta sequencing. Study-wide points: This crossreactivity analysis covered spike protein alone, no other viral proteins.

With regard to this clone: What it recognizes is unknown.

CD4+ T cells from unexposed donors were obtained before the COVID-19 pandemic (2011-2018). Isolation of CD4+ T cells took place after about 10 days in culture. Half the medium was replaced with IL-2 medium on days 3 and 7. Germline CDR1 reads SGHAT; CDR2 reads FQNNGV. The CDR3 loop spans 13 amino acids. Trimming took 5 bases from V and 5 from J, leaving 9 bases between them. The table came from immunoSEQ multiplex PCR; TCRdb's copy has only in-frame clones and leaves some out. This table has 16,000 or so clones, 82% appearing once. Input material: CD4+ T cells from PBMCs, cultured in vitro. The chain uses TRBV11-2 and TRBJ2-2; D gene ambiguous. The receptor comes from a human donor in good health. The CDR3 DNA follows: TGTGCCAGCAGCCCCCAACAAACCGGGGAGCTGTTTTTT. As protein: CASSPQQTGELFF.